What follows describes a single T cell receptor (beta chain). Primers used in a second PCR of about 7 to 12 cycles were a sample-barcoded 5' primer and a J-beta primer mix. TCRdb used MiXCR to reprocess the 5' RACE reads, holding one entry per CDR3 protein. Counted here are approximately 770,000 distinct CDR3 sequences, 58% occurring once; the ten biggest clones make up about 20%. These data come from a study of blood T cells in healthy people across ages. Germline V gene sequence: CDR1 KGHSH, CDR2 LQKENI. This CDR3 has 15 residues. The V gene end was trimmed by 5 bases and the J gene end by 6 bases; junction bases not matched to a gene: 10.

The J gene is TRBJ1-2, the V gene TRBV18; 9 bases line up with TRBD1. The source of this sequence is a man between 25 and 39 years old in good health. The sample taken for sequencing was blood. The CDR3 loop reads CASSYTGGEVDGYTF. The CDR3 DNA sequence: TGTGCCAGCTCATATACAGGGGGCGAGGTTGATGGCTACACCTTC.